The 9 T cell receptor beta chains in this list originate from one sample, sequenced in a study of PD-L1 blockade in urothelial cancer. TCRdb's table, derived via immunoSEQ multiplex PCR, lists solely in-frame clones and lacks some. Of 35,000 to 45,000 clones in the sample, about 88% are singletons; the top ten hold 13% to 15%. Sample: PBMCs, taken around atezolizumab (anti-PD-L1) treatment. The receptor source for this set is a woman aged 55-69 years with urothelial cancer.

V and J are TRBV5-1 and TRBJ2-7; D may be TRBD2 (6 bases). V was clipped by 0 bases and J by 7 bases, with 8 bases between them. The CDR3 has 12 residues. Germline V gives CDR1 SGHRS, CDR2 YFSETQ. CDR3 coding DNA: TGCGCCAGCAGCTTGGAGGGGAGGGAGCAGTACTTC. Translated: CASSLEGREQYF. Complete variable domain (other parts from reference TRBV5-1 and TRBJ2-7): KAGVTQTPRYLIKTRGQQVTLSCSPISGHRSVSWYQQTPGQGLQFLFEYFSETQRNKGNFPGRFSGRQFSNSRSEMNVSTLELGDSALYLCASSLEGREQYFGPGTRLTVT.

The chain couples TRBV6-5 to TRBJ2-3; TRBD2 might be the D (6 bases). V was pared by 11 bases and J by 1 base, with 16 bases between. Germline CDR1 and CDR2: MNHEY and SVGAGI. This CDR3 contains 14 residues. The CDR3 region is CAARGDWGTDTQYF. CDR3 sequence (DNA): TGTGCCGCGAGAGGGGACTGGGGCACAGATACGCAGTATTTT.

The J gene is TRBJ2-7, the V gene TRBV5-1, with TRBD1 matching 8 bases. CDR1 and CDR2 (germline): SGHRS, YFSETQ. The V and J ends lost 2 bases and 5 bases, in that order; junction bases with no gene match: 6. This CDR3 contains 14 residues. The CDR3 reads CASSFKGQGHEQYF. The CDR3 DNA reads TGCGCCAGCAGCTTTAAAGGACAGGGTCACGAGCAGTACTTC. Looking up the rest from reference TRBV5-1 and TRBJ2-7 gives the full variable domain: KAGVTQTPRYLIKTRGQQVTLSCSPISGHRSVSWYQQTPGQGLQFLFEYFSETQRNKGNFPGRFSGRQFSNSRSEMNVSTLELGDSALYLCASSFKGQGHEQYFGPGTRLTVT.

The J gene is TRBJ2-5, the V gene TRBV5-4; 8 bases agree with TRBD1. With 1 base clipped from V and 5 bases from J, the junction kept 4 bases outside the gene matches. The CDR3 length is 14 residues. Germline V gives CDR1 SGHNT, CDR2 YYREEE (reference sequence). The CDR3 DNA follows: TGTGCCAGCAGCTTGCAGGGGGCAAGGGAGACCCAGTACTTC. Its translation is CASSLQGARETQYF.

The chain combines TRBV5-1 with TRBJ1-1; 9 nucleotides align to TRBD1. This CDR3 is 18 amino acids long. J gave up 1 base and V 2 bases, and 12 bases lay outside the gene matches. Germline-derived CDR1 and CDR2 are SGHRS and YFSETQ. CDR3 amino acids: CASSFFLDRGGPNTEAFF. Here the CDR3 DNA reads TGCGCCAGCAGCTTTTTCCTAGACAGGGGGGGACCGAACACTGAAGCTTTCTTT.

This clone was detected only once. CDR3 coding DNA: TGTGCCAGCAGCATATATCAAGGGACTAGCGGCCAAGAGACCCAGTACTTC. This sequence encodes CASSIYQGTSGQETQYF. The chain carries TRBV9 and TRBJ2-5, with 11 positions matching TRBD2. CDR1 is SGDLS and CDR2 is YYNGEE in the germline V gene. The CDR3 has 17 amino acids. V shed 4 bases and J 1 base; nucleotides not matched to a gene: 9.

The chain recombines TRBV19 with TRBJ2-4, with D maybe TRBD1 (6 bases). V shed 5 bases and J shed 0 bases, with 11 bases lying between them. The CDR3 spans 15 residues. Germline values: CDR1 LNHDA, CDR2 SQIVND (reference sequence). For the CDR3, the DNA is TGTGCCAGTAGTCACGGGACAATAGCCAAAAACATTCAGTACTTC. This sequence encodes CASSHGTIAKNIQYF.

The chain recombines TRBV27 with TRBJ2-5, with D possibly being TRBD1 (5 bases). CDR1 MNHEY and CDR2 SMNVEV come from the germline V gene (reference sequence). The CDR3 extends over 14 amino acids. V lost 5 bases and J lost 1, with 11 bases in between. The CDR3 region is CASSKDSFQETQYF. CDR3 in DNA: TGTGCCAGCAGTAAAGACAGTTTCCAAGAGACCCAGTACTTC.

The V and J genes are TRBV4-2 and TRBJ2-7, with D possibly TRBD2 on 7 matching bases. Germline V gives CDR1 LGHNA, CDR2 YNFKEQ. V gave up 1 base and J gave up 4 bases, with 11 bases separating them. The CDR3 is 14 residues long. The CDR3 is CASSQAGGLYEQYF. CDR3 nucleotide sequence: TGTGCCAGCAGCCAAGCGGGGGGCTTATACGAGCAGTACTTC.